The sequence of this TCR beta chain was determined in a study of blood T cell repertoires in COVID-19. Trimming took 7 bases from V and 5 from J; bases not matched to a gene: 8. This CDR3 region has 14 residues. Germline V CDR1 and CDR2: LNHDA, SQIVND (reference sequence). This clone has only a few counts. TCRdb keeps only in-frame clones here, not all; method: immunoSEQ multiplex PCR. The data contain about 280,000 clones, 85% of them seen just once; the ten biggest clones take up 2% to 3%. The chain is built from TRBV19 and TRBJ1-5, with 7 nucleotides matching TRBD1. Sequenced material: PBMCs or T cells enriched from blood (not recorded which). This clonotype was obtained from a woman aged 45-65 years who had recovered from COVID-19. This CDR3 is CASNNAGGDQPQHF. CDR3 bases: TGTGCCAGTAATAATGCAGGGGGAGATCAGCCCCAGCATTTT.